The source of this T cell receptor beta chain is a study of cytomegalovirus exposure and HLA in healthy donors. Primers: 60 Vbeta forward and 13 Jbeta reverse. The protocol was immunoSEQ multiplex PCR, while the TCRdb copy is restricted to in-frame clones and leaves out a portion. The data contain roughly 240,000 clones, roughly 78% of them singletons. In regard to this clone: The antigen is undetermined.

Germline values: CDR1 KGHSH, CDR2 LQKENI. CDR3 length: 14 amino acids. V lost 6 bases, J lost 3 bases, and 6 bases stayed unmatched. Study-wide points: Most likely, a cluster of highly shared sequence variants arose as a sequencing artifact.

The chain carries TRBV18 and TRBJ2-7, with 9 bases identical to TRBD2. The TCR originated in a boy younger than 18 in good health and CMV-seronegative. Input material: PBMCs. This CDR3 reads CASSPQRGDYEQYF. The CDR3 DNA sequence: TGTGCCAGCTCCCCCCAGCGGGGGGACTACGAGCAGTACTTC. Full variable domain (outside the CDR3, taken from reference TRBV18 and TRBJ2-7): NAGVMQNPRHLVRRRGQEARLRCSPMKGHSHVYWYRQLPEEGLKFMVYLQKENIIDESGMPKERFSAEFPKEGPSILRIQQVVRGDSAAYFCASSPQRGDYEQYFGPGTRLTVT.